The 3 T cell receptor beta chains below were found in one sample sequenced in a study of OX40 agonist ivuxolimab in advanced cancers. The repertoire was sequenced with immunoSEQ multiplex PCR; TCRdb's copy has only in-frame clones and lacks some. The data contain about 47,000 clones, around 81% of them singletons. Source: CD4+ or CD8+ T cells sorted from blood, taken in a trial of the OX40 agonist ivuxolimab. The source is an adult with an advanced solid tumor such as melanoma, head and neck, liver or kidney cancer.

The V and J genes are TRBV7-9 and TRBJ1-1; no clear D. CDR1 and CDR2 from the germline V gene are SEHNR and FQNEAQ (reference sequence). The length of the CDR3 is 16 residues. V was trimmed by 5 bases and J by 0 bases, leaving 16 bases between them. The CDR3 is CASSPPGVEMNTEAFF. The DNA for the CDR3 is TGTGCCAGCAGCCCGCCGGGAGTCGAAATGAACACTGAAGCTTTCTTT.

This CDR3 reads CASRGLYNSPLHF. Written as DNA, the CDR3 is TGTGCCAGCAGGGGACTCTATAATTCACCCCTCCACTTT. The genes are TRBV28 and TRBJ1-6; maybe TRBD1 (5 bases). The CDR3 contains 13 residues. Germline assignment: CDR1 MDHEN and CDR2 SYDVKM. V lost 6 bases and J 3 bases, leaving 6 bases between the germline ends.

The chain links TRBV28 to TRBJ2-1; a possible D gene is TRBD2 (6 bases). Deletions cut 3 bases from V and 5 bases from J, with 11 bases between. Germline V lookup: CDR1 MDHEN, CDR2 SYDVKM. There are 14 residues in the CDR3. The CDR3 is CASSFFSGDNEQFF. The CDR3 DNA reads as TGTGCCAGCAGTTTTTTCTCGGGAGACAATGAGCAGTTCTTC.